The 22 T cell receptor beta chains reported below all come from one sample, sequenced in a study of cytomegalovirus exposure and HLA in healthy donors. The PCR employed 60 Vbeta primers together with 13 Jbeta primers. The assay was immunoSEQ multiplex PCR, and TCRdb's table has in-frame clones only and misses some. The table lists 150,000 to 200,000 clones, approximately 80% of them singletons. Sample: PBMCs. The receptors come from a man younger than 35 in good health and CMV-seronegative.

The rearrangement uses TRBV28 and TRBJ2-2, with 7 bases matching TRBD2. The CDR3 runs 16 residues. Germline loops: CDR1 MDHEN, CDR2 SYDVKM. V gave up 7 bases and J gave up 1 base; unmatched junction bases: 9. The CDR3 loop reads CASTGWEGLNTGELFF. In DNA form, the CDR3 reads TGTGCCAGCACCGGGTGGGAGGGTTTGAACACCGGGGAGCTGTTTTTT.

This clone was counted a single time. The chain carries TRBV28 and TRBJ2-2, with D perhaps TRBD1 (6 bases). Germline loops: CDR1 MDHEN, CDR2 SYDVKM. This CDR3 has 15 residues. Trimming stripped 6 bases from V and 0 bases from J, with 11 bases between. In nucleotides, the CDR3 is TGTGCCAGCAGCCTTGACAGGTCGAACACCGGGGAGCTGTTTTTT. Protein product: CASSLDRSNTGELFF. The full variable domain, in which reference TRBV28 and TRBJ2-2 provide the parts outside the CDR3, is DVKVTQSSRYLVKRTGEKVFLECVQDMDHENMFWYRQDPGLGLRLIYFSYDVKMKEKGDIPEGYSVSREKKERFSLILESASTNQTSMYLCASSLDRSNTGELFFGEGSRLTVL.

The chain recombines TRBV4-2 with TRBJ1-4, with a weak D call TRBD1 (6 bases). Deletions cut 1 base from V and 3 bases from J, with 24 bases between. The germline CDR1 and CDR2 sequences are LGHNA and YNFKEQ. This CDR3 region has 20 residues. The CDR3 loop reads CASSQVIRNRVGAANEKLFF. The CDR3, as DNA: TGTGCCAGCAGCCAAGTCATCCGGAACAGGGTGGGGGCGGCTAATGAAAAACTGTTTTTT.

This clone has more than one count but fewer than ten. CDR3: CASSDGGGFVQPQHF. CDR3 DNA: TGTGCCAGCAGTGATGGGGGCGGATTCGTGCAGCCCCAGCATTTT. The chain carries TRBV6-1 and TRBJ1-5, with a weak D call TRBD1 (6 bases). CDR1 is MNHNS and CDR2 is SASEGT in the germline V gene. CDR3 length: 15 amino acids. V dropped 3 bases and J dropped 7 bases, with 16 bases sitting between them.

V usage is TRBV19 and J usage is TRBJ1-1; D is uncertain. Trimming pared 6 bases from V and 0 bases from J, leaving 11 bases between. Per germline, CDR1 LNHDA and CDR2 SQIVND (reference sequence). There are 14 residues in the CDR3. The CDR3 nucleotides read TGTGCCAGTAGCTTGACGGGAATGAACACTGAAGCTTTCTTT. This sequence encodes CASSLTGMNTEAFF.

The chain recombines TRBV7-6 with TRBJ1-2; D is possibly TRBD1 (6 bases). The CDR3 is 14 amino acids. CDR1 is SGHVS and CDR2 is FNYEAQ in the germline V gene. V lost 1 base, J lost 5 bases, and 11 bases lay in between. CDR3 nucleotides: TGTGCCAGCAGCTTAGGTGGACAGAAGTATGGCTACACCTTC. Translated: CASSLGGQKYGYTF.

The chain recombines TRBV5-1 with TRBJ2-5; 8 nucleotides align to TRBD2. The V segment lost 0 bases and the J segment 4 bases; nucleotides outside the gene matches: 5. Per the germline V gene, CDR1 is SGHRS and CDR2 is YFSETQ. The CDR3 has 15 amino acids. CDR3 DNA sequence: TGCGCCAGCAGCTTGGGGGTAGCGGGGTCAGAGACCCAGTACTTC. Protein: CASSLGVAGSETQYF.

This clone was detected only once. The V and J genes are TRBV6-1 and TRBJ2-7; D call uncertain. Germline values: CDR1 MNHNS, CDR2 SASEGT. V was trimmed by 5 bases and J by 3 bases, leaving 14 bases between them. This CDR3 spans 14 amino acids. The CDR3 protein is CASSLELKSYEQYF. The CDR3, as DNA: TGTGCCAGCAGTCTCGAACTGAAAAGCTACGAGCAGTACTTC.

DNA for the CDR3: TGCGCCAGCAGCTCAGGACTAGGCAGGGGCAATCAGCCCCAGCATTTT. Amino acid sequence: CASSSGLGRGNQPQHF. The chain couples TRBV4-1 to TRBJ1-5; perhaps TRBD1 as D (5 bases). The germline V gene encodes CDR1 MGHRA and CDR2 YSYEKL. This CDR3 spans 16 amino acids. V dropped 5 bases and J dropped 2 bases, with 16 bases sitting between them.

The V call is TRBV30, the J call TRBJ1-2; 7 bases are shared with TRBD1. Germline CDR1 GTSNPN, CDR2 SVGIG (reference sequence). This CDR3 comprises 12 residues. The ends lost 4 bases at V and 6 bases at J; junction bases unmatched: 5. The CDR3 bases are TGTGCCTGGAAGGGGGCCGAGGATGGCTACACCTTC. Residues: CAWKGAEDGYTF.

The chain has TRBV10-3 and TRBJ2-6; D possibly corresponds to TRBD1 (5 bases). The V and J ends lost 6 bases and 0 bases respectively, with 9 bases between them. This CDR3 comprises 15 residues. Germline V lookup: CDR1 ENHRY, CDR2 SYGVKD. The CDR3 protein is CAIRDISSGANVLTF. The CDR3 nucleotides are TGTGCCATCAGGGACATTAGCTCTGGGGCCAACGTCCTGACTTTC.

The chain is built from TRBV12-5 and TRBJ2-1; TRBD1 matches 10 bases. Germline CDR1 reads LGHNT; CDR2 reads FRNRAP. Trimming removed 0 bases from V and 10 bases from J; junction bases left unmatched: 12. The CDR3 contains 17 residues. As DNA, the CDR3 is TGTGCTAGTGGTTTGGTATTCTCGGGACAGGGGCTCAAAGAGCAGTTCTTC. Its protein is CASGLVFSGQGLKEQFF.

The chain joins TRBV18 to TRBJ1-2, with D tentatively TRBD1 (5 bases). Germline CDR1 and CDR2: KGHSH and LQKENI. CDR3 size: 11 residues. Deletions cut 5 bases from V and 10 bases from J, with 11 bases between. CDR3 in DNA: TGTGCCAGCTCATTAGGACAAAACTACACCTTC. It encodes CASSLGQNYTF.

This clone was seen only once. The chain combines TRBV27 with TRBJ1-2; possibly TRBD1 for D (6 bases). The length of the CDR3 is 14 residues. V lost 4 bases and J 5 bases, leaving 14 bases between the germline ends. Germline V CDR1 and CDR2: MNHEY, SMNVEV (reference sequence). The CDR3 DNA reads as TGTGCCAGCAGTTCGGACAGTGAAGTTTATGGCTACACCTTC. Amino acid sequence: CASSSDSEVYGYTF.

This clone showed up just once. The V gene is TRBV7-9, the J gene TRBJ2-2; the D gene is possibly TRBD1 (5 bases). Germline CDR1 and CDR2: SEHNR and FQNEAQ (reference sequence). The CDR3 loop spans 14 amino acids. V was trimmed by 1 base and J by 4 bases, leaving 7 bases between them. CDR3: CASSLVRGTGELFF. The DNA of the CDR3 is TGTGCCAGCAGCTTAGTAAGGGGCACCGGGGAGCTGTTTTTT.

The chain is built from TRBV5-4 and TRBJ2-3; 9 bases fit TRBD2. The CDR3 sequence is 16 residues long. Germline V gene sequence: CDR1 SGHNT, CDR2 YYREEE (reference sequence). Trimming took 5 bases from V and 5 from J; bases not matched to a gene: 12. CDR3 coding DNA: TGTGCCAGCAGAGGAATTGGCGGGGGGGCCGGAGATACGCAGTATTTT. Encoded protein: CASRGIGGGAGDTQYF.

This clone has only a few counts. The chain has TRBV4-1 and TRBJ1-3; 7 nucleotides align to TRBD1. Germline loops: CDR1 MGHRA, CDR2 YSYEKL. V trimming: 1 base; J trimming: 1 base; junction bases outside the gene matches: 4. The CDR3 loop spans 16 amino acids. The CDR3 DNA reads TGCGCCAGCAGCCAAGGAGGGGGCCGGTCTGGAAACACCATATATTTT. The encoded protein is CASSQGGGRSGNTIYF.

To note about this clone: A read error may produce the germline difference seen at one junction end. This chain links TRBV7-9 with TRBJ2-2, with 10 bases that match TRBD2. The V gene's germline CDR1 is SEHNR and CDR2 FQNEAQ (reference sequence). This CDR3 is built from 16 residues. CDR3 amino acids: CSSSFLAGDGTGELFF. The DNA for the CDR3 is TGTTCCAGCAGCTTCCTAGCGGGAGATGGCACCGGGGAGCTGTTTTTT.

The chain recombines TRBV19 with TRBJ2-2, with D hard to call. This CDR3 has 14 residues. V lost 6 bases to trimming and J lost 2 bases, with 10 bases between them. Germline values: CDR1 LNHDA, CDR2 SQIVND (reference sequence). The CDR3 bases are TGTGCCAGTAGATTGGCATACAACACCGGGGAGCTGTTTTTT. The encoded protein is CASRLAYNTGELFF.

V gene TRBV6-5 combines with J gene TRBJ1-4; no definite D call. Between the trimmed V and J ends, which lost 6 bases and 7 bases, there was a span of 6 bases. CDR1 and CDR2 (germline): MNHEY, SVGAGI. The CDR3 runs 11 residues. CDR3 nucleotide sequence: TGTGCCAGCAGGGGAGGTGAAAAACTGTTTTTT. Translation gives CASRGGEKLFF.

V and J are TRBV5-4 and TRBJ2-1; the D gene is possibly TRBD1 (6 bases). V lost 1 base to trimming and J lost 12 bases, with 14 bases between them. The CDR3 is made up of 13 amino acids. Germline V gives CDR1 SGHNT, CDR2 YYREEE (reference sequence). This CDR3 is CASSLKQGNVQFF. CDR3 DNA: TGTGCCAGCAGCTTGAAACAGGGCAACGTGCAGTTCTTC.

The rearrangement uses TRBV9 and TRBJ2-1; 7 bases fit TRBD1. This CDR3 is 14 amino acids long. Germline CDR1 SGDLS, CDR2 YYNGEE. V trimming: 4 bases; J trimming: 5 bases; junction bases outside the gene matches: 6. CDR3 sequence: CASSPSGGDNEQFF. The CDR3 nucleotides are TGTGCCAGCAGCCCCTCAGGGGGTGACAATGAGCAGTTCTTC.